This T cell receptor beta chain stems from a study of cytomegalovirus exposure and HLA in healthy donors. The study's findings and limits: Many donors shared some public TCRs, even though most TCR sequences were rare.

V was pared by 4 bases and J by 0 bases, with 14 bases of the junction left unmatched. There are 19 residues in the CDR3. CDR1 is SGHNT, CDR2 YYREEE, per germline (reference sequence). The PCR was carried out with 60 Vbeta primers and 13 Jbeta primers. Profiled with immunoSEQ multiplex PCR; TCRdb holds only in-frame clones, not every one. The sample includes more than 100,000 clones, more than 60% of them seen just once. About this clone: What it recognizes is unknown.

V and J are TRBV5-4 and TRBJ1-5, with 9 positions matching TRBD1. The sample was PBMCs. The receptor comes from a woman between 18 and 29 years old in good health and CMV-seronegative. The CDR3 sequence: CASSENLSWDRDSNQPQHF. In DNA form, the CDR3 reads TGTGCCAGCAGCGAAAACCTCTCTTGGGACAGGGATAGCAATCAGCCCCAGCATTTT.